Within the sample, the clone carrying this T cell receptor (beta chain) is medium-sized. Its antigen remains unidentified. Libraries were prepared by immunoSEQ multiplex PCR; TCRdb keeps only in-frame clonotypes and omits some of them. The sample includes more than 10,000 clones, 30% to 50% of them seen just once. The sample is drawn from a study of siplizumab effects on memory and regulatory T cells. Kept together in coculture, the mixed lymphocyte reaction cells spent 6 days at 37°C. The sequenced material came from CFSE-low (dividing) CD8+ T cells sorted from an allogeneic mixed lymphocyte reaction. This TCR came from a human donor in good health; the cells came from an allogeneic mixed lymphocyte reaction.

The CDR3 region is CASSTTGTGYTEAFF. CDR3 bases: TGTGCCAGCAGCACGACCGGGACAGGGTACACTGAAGCTTTCTTT. The genes are TRBV7-9 and TRBJ1-1, with 9 bases aligning to TRBD1. With 5 bases clipped from V and 3 bases from J, the junction kept 7 bases outside the gene matches. Germline V gene data show CDR1 as SEHNR and CDR2 as FQNEAQ (reference sequence). This CDR3 contains 15 residues.